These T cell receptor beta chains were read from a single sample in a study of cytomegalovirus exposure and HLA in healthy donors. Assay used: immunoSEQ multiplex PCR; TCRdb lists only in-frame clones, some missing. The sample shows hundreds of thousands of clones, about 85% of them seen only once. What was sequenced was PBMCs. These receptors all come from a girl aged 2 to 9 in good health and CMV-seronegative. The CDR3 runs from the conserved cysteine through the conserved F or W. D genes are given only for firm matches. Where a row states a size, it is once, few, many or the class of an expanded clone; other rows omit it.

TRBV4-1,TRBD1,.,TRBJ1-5,TGCGCCAGCAGCCAAGAGGGACAGGGAAGCAATCAGCCCCAGCATTTT,CASSQEGQGSNQPQHF
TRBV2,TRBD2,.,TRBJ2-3,TGTGCCAGGCTACCCCCACTTGGACTAGCAGAGACAGATACGCAGTATTTT,CARLPPLGLAETDTQYF
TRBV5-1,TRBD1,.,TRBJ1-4,TGCGCCAGCAGCCCAGGGACAGTTGAAAAACTGTTTTTT,CASSPGTVEKLFF
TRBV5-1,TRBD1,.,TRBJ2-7,TGCGCCAGCAGCTTAGGACAGGGCACTAGCTTCCACGAGCAGTACTTC,CASSLGQGTSFHEQYF
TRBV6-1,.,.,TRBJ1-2,TGTGCCAGCACCGAGGAGAATCCCTATGGCTACACCTTC,CASTEENPYGYTF
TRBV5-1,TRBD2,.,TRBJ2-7,TGCGCCAGCAGCTTGGAGGCTAGCGGTCTCCTGGAGCAGTACTTC,CASSLEASGLLEQYF
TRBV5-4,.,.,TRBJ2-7,TGTGCCAGCAGCTCGTACGGGGACTCCTACGAGCAGTACTTC,CASSSYGDSYEQYF
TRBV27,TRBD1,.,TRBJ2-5,TGTGCCAGCAGTCTCAGGGGGTTAAAAGTAGAGACCCAGTACTTC,CASSLRGLKVETQYF
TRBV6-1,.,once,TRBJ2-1,TGTGCCAGCAGTGAAAGGAGGGAACATGAGCAGTTCTTC,CASSERREHEQFF
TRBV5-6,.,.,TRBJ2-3,TGTGCCAGCAGCTTCGGTCAGGACACAGATACGCAGTATTTT,CASSFGQDTDTQYF
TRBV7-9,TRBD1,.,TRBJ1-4,TGTGCCAGCAGCGGGGGACAGTCAACTAATGAAAAACTGTTTTTT,CASSGGQSTNEKLFF
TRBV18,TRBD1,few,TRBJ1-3,TGTGCCAGCTCACGTCGGACAGGGGCTGGAAACACCATATATTTT,CASSRRTGAGNTIYF
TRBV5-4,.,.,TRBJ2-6,TGTGCCAGCAGCTCGGACAGCTCTGGGGCCAACGTCCTGACTTTC,CASSSDSSGANVLTF
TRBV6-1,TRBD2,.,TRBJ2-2,TGTGCCAGCAGTGCCGGACTAGCGGGCACCGGGGAGCTGTTTTTT,CASSAGLAGTGELFF
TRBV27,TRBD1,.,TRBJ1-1,TGTGCCAGCAGTCCCCGGACAGGCATGAACACTGAAGCTTTCTTT,CASSPRTGMNTEAFF
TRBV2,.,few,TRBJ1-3,TGTGCCAGCAGTGGCATGGGGCCGGGGGGCACCATATATTTT,CASSGMGPGGTIYF
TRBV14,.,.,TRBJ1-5,TGTGCCAGCAGCTCTGACAGGCCCAGGGGGCCCCAGCATTTT,CASSSDRPRGPQHF
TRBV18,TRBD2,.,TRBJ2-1,TGTGCCAGCTCACCCTCCGGCAGGACTAGCGGGAAGGGCAATGAGCAGTTCTTC,CASSPSGRTSGKGNEQFF